This passage covers 20 T cell receptor beta chains from one sample sequenced in a study of early T cells in non-severe SARS-CoV-2 infection (TCRdb year 2021). The library relied on 5' RACE. The listed sequencing device is NextSeq 500. The public reads were reanalyzed by TCRdb: fastp trimming at Q25, MiXCR alignment, in-frame beta chains only. All rows with the same CDR3 protein become a single entry with the most common DNA and genes. In all, the sample holds approximately 39,000 distinct CDR3 sequences, and roughly 9.9% of those were seen once. The ten largest clones represent 12% of the sample. The sample consisted of whole blood. The receptors were sampled from an adult who was a healthcare worker with PCR-confirmed SARS-CoV-2 infection or an uninfected control (not recorded which).

This clonotype was detected a few times. V gene TRBV27 combines with J gene TRBJ1-2, with D uncertain. The CDR3 covers 16 residues. From germline, CDR1 is MNHEY and CDR2 SMNVEV (reference sequence). V lost 6 bases and J lost 1, with 18 bases in between. CDR3 sequence: CASRGSIRDNNYGYTF. The DNA of the CDR3 is TGTGCCAGCAGAGGATCTATAAGAGACAATAACTATGGCTACACCTTC.

This clonotype has just a few counts. The J gene is TRBJ2-3, the V gene TRBV30; D may be TRBD2 (5 bases). The CDR3 is 14 amino acids. Germline CDR1 reads GTSNPN; CDR2 reads SVGIG (reference sequence). The V end lost 7 bases, the J end lost 4 bases, and 18 bases lay between the germline ends. CDR3 bases: TGTGCCTCCCCACGGTCCAGTAGCGCAGATACGCAGTATTTT. As protein: CASPRSSSADTQYF.

This clonotype was observed at least ten times. The rearrangement joins TRBV20-1 to TRBJ1-6; TRBD1 is a possible D gene (5 bases). V lost 3 bases to trimming and J lost 7 bases, with 10 bases between them. Per germline, CDR1 DFQATT and CDR2 SNEGSKA (reference sequence). This CDR3 has 13 amino acids. CDR3 sequence (DNA): TGCAGTGCTAGTGGGGGGAGCAATTCACCCCTCCACTTT. Its translation: CSASGGSNSPLHF.

Only a few counts were recorded for this clonotype. The V gene is TRBV6-1, the J gene TRBJ1-4; 8 bases line up with TRBD1. This CDR3 is built from 16 residues. Germline lookup yields CDR1 MNHNS and CDR2 SASEGT. Unmatched junction bases numbered 13, after V lost 7 bases and J lost 6 bases. The CDR3 DNA reads as TGTGCCAGCAATCGTACCCCCGGGACAGGCGATGAAAAACTGTTTTTT. This encodes CASNRTPGTGDEKLFF.

This clonotype was found many times. J is TRBJ2-2 and V is TRBV6-5; 7 bases align to TRBD1. The V and J ends lost 6 bases and 5 bases, in that order; junction bases with no gene match: 9. Germline CDR1 MNHEY, CDR2 SVGAGI. The length of the CDR3 is 15 residues. This chain's CDR3 is CASRETGQRTGELFF. In DNA form, the CDR3 reads TGTGCCAGCAGAGAAACGGGACAGAGAACCGGGGAGCTGTTTTTT.

The chain carries TRBV11-2 and TRBJ2-1; D remains unclear. This CDR3 is built from 13 residues. V lost 7 bases to trimming and J lost 12 bases, with 19 bases between them. Germline CDR1 reads SGHAT; CDR2 reads FQNNGV. In DNA form, the CDR3 reads TGTGCCAGCACCTGGAACTCGGGCGGCAGGCAGTTCTTC. This codes for CASTWNSGGRQFF.

This clonotype showed up many times. The chain combines TRBV4-1 with TRBJ2-7; D is perhaps TRBD2 (5 bases). The CDR3 has 17 residues. Germline CDR1 reads MGHRA; CDR2 reads YSYEKL. V dropped 1 base and J dropped 1 base, with 17 bases sitting between them. CDR3 DNA: TGCGCCAGCAGCCAAGCGAGGGTAGGTGGGGAGTCCTACGAGCAGTACTTC. This gives the protein CASSQARVGGESYEQYF.

This clonotype has more than one count but fewer than ten. Mismatch with germline at one junction end may stem from a read error. V usage is TRBV3-1 and J usage is TRBJ2-3; D may be TRBD2 (6 bases). CDR3 length equals 13 residues. From germline, CDR1 is LGHDT and CDR2 YNNKEL (reference sequence). The DNA for the CDR3 is TGTGCCAGCAGCCCCGCGCGGGAAGGGGCGCTTCATTTT. This translates into CASSPAREGALHF.

This clonotype was counted a few times. The J gene is TRBJ1-6, the V gene TRBV28; unclear D gene. Trimming took 8 bases from V and 6 from J, leaving 8 bases between them. The germline V gene has CDR1 MDHEN and CDR2 SYDVKM. CDR3 size: 12 residues. The CDR3 DNA reads TGTGCCAGCGGTCCTCTTAATTCACCCCTCCACTTT. Translation: CASGPLNSPLHF.

The chain joins TRBV29-1 to TRBJ1-1, with a tentative D call TRBD1 (6 bases). CDR1 is SQVTM, CDR2 ANQGSEA, per germline. The CDR3 length is 14 residues. Trimming shortened V by 7 bases and J by 0 bases, and 15 bases separated the two germline ends. CDR3 loop: CSAPRGGVNTEAFF. The CDR3 DNA follows: TGCAGCGCCCCTCGGGGGGGCGTGAACACTGAAGCTTTCTTT.

This clonotype appeared many times. The chain combines TRBV5-1 with TRBJ2-4; tentatively, D is TRBD2 (6 bases). CDR1 is SGHRS, CDR2 YFSETQ, per germline. CDR3 size: 17 residues. Trimming left V 2 bases short and J 3 bases short, with 18 bases between. The CDR3 here is CASSLTSGRTDKNIQYF. CDR3 sequence (DNA): TGCGCCAGCAGCTTAACATCGGGGAGGACGGACAAAAACATTCAGTACTTC. Full variable domain (rest looked up from reference TRBV5-1 and TRBJ2-4): KAGVTQTPRYLIKTRGQQVTLSCSPISGHRSVSWYQQTPGQGLQFLFEYFSETQRNKGNFPGRFSGRQFSNSRSEMNVSTLELGDSALYLCASSLTSGRTDKNIQYFGAGTRLSVL.

CDR3 region: CASSGGTYNEQFF. CDR3 nucleotides: TGTGCCAGCAGCGGGGGAACCTACAATGAGCAGTTCTTC. V and J are TRBV2 and TRBJ2-1; maybe TRBD2 (6 bases). V was trimmed by 6 bases and J by 2 bases, leaving 8 bases between them. Germline V gene sequence: CDR1 SNHLY, CDR2 FYNNEI. This CDR3 spans 13 amino acids.

CDR3 residues: CASSLRPGQGGNEQFF. Here the CDR3 DNA reads TGTGCCAGCAGCTTAAGACCGGGACAGGGGGGCAATGAGCAGTTCTTC. The rearrangement links TRBV7-9 to TRBJ2-1; 11 bases align to TRBD1. J lost 6 bases, V lost 2 bases, and 6 bases had no gene match. CDR1 SEHNR and CDR2 FQNEAQ come from the germline V gene (reference sequence). The CDR3 is made up of 16 amino acids. Filled out from reference TRBV7-9 and TRBJ2-1, the complete variable domain reads DTGVSQNPRHKITKRGQNVTFRCDPISEHNRLYWYRQTLGQGPEFLTYFQNEAQLEKSRLLSDRFSAERPKGSFSTLEIQRTEQGDSAMYLCASSLRPGQGGNEQFFGPGTRLTVL.

The CDR3 bases are TGTGCCAGTAGTATTGCGGACAGTGGCTACACCTTC. It codes for CASSIADSGYTF. The chain has TRBV19 and TRBJ1-2; D may be TRBD1 (6 bases). The CDR3 loop spans 12 amino acids. Per the germline V gene, CDR1 is LNHDA and CDR2 is SQIVND (reference sequence). Trimming took 3 bases from V and 7 from J, leaving 9 bases between them.

This clonotype was picked up many times. This rearrangement joins TRBV2 to TRBJ1-2; the D is unclear. The CDR3 has 13 amino acids. V lost 6 bases, J lost 4 bases, and 12 bases lay in between. Per the germline V gene, CDR1 is SNHLY and CDR2 is FYNNEI. The CDR3 is CASRWGGSYGYTF. CDR3 in DNA: TGTGCCAGCAGGTGGGGAGGGAGCTATGGCTACACCTTC.

Here the CDR3 DNA reads TGTGCCAGCTCCTGGACAGGGGACGCAACTAATGAAAAACTGTTTTTT. Encoded protein: CASSWTGDATNEKLFF. This chain uses TRBV12-3 or TRBV12-4 with TRBJ1-4; 9 bases agree with TRBD1. The CDR3 runs 16 residues. J lost 0 bases, V lost 8 bases, and 7 bases had no gene match.

This clonotype was recorded many times. CDR3 DNA: TGCAGCGCTTTCCCCCACGGAGGCACTGAAGCTTTCTTT. Translating it yields CSAFPHGGTEAFF. The rearrangement joins TRBV29-1 to TRBJ1-1, with unresolved D. Germline assignment: CDR1 SQVTM and CDR2 ANQGSEA. Trimming removed 7 bases from V and 4 bases from J, with 16 bases in between. The CDR3 extends over 13 amino acids.

The table lists this clonotype with a few counts. The chain couples TRBV7-9 to TRBJ1-2, with D unclear. Trimming shortened V by 4 bases and J by 0 bases, and 9 bases separated the two germline ends. CDR1 SEHNR and CDR2 FQNEAQ come from the germline V gene (reference sequence). This CDR3 is 14 amino acids long. The CDR3 loop is CASSSSGSNYGYTF. For the CDR3, the DNA is TGTGCCAGCAGCTCTTCAGGATCTAACTATGGCTACACCTTC.

Of note for this clonotype: This may be a read error: a much more frequent sequence differs by one nucleotide. V usage is TRBV30 and J usage is TRBJ2-5; a weak D match, TRBD1 (7 bases). The CDR3 has 13 amino acids. The germline V gene has CDR1 GTSNPN and CDR2 SVGIG (reference sequence). The CDR3 sequence is CARSVGGGETQYF. The CDR3 nucleotides are TGTGCCCGGAGTGTAGGAGGGGGCGAGACCCAGTACTTC.

This clonotype was recorded at least ten times. The V gene is TRBV7-9, the J gene TRBJ2-3, with D hard to call. The V end was cut by 0 bases, the J end by 2 bases, with 9 bases between. The CDR3 is 15 residues long. CDR1 SEHNR and CDR2 FQNEAQ come from the germline V gene (reference sequence). This CDR3 reads CASSLAGSSTDTQYF. The CDR3 nucleotides read TGTGCCAGCAGCTTAGCCGGGTCCTCCACAGATACGCAGTATTTT.